This entry lists 9 T cell receptor beta chains sequenced from one sample in a study of shared clonotypes between healthy human individuals. Data came from immunoSEQ multiplex PCR; TCRdb stores just in-frame clones and leaves some out. Of fewer than 1.6 million clones in the sample, approximately 98.5% were seen once. The sequenced sample consisted of naive CD4+ T cells sorted from blood. As to subset: CD45RA+ positively selected. The receptors here all came from a man aged 30 to 45 in good health.

The J gene is TRBJ2-7, the V gene TRBV7-6; tentatively, D is TRBD2 (7 bases). The germline V gene has CDR1 SGHVS and CDR2 FNYEAQ. The V and J ends lost 5 bases and 6 bases respectively, with 20 bases between them. This CDR3 contains 15 residues. The CDR3 protein is CASSRRQASGGEQYF. The CDR3, as DNA: TGTGCCAGCAGCCGAAGACAGGCCTCGGGGGGCGAGCAGTACTTC.

The J gene is TRBJ2-2, the V gene TRBV6-1; maybe TRBD1 (5 bases). Germline lookup yields CDR1 MNHNS and CDR2 SASEGT. This CDR3 spans 16 amino acids. Trimming removed 0 bases at V and 2 bases at J, with 10 bases between. The CDR3 region is CASSEAQGHNTGELFF. Written as DNA, the CDR3 is TGTGCCAGCAGTGAAGCGCAGGGTCATAACACCGGGGAGCTGTTTTTT.

CDR3 region: CASSQEGASGKTRLYF. The CDR3 coding sequence is TGCGCCAGCAGCCAAGAAGGGGCCAGCGGGAAGACCAGACTGTATTTT. V gene TRBV4-1 combines with J gene TRBJ2-3, with 7 bases that match TRBD2. The CDR3 loop spans 16 amino acids. Losses at the gene ends were 0 bases for V and 14 bases for J; bases not matched to a gene: 17. Germline V gene sequence: CDR1 MGHRA, CDR2 YSYEKL.

This clone was observed a single time. This chain links TRBV15 with TRBJ1-5, with no clear D. The CDR3 spans 15 residues. Trimming stripped 1 base from V and 6 bases from J, with 13 bases between. Germline V lookup: CDR1 LNHNV, CDR2 YYDKDF (reference sequence). The CDR3 DNA sequence: TGTGCCACCAGCAGAGGTGGTGGGTTCCCTCAGCCCCAGCATTTT. This codes for CATSRGGGFPQPQHF.

The chain links TRBV6-5 to TRBJ2-7; D tentatively fits TRBD1 or TRBD2 (5 bases each). V lost 7 bases to trimming and J lost 3 bases, with 13 bases between them. The CDR3 has 13 amino acids. CDR1 is MNHEY, CDR2 SVGAGI, per germline. The CDR3 DNA is TGTGCCAGCACCCGGGACGGAGTCTACGAGCAGTACTTC. It encodes CASTRDGVYEQYF.

In DNA form, the CDR3 reads TGCGCCAGCTCCCCGGGACTAGCGGCCAATGAGCAGTTCTTC. This sequence encodes CASSPGLAANEQFF. J is TRBJ2-1 and V is TRBV5-1; 11 bases line up with TRBD2. The CDR3 contains 14 residues. Germline V gives CDR1 SGHRS, CDR2 YFSETQ. V lost 7 bases, J lost 6 bases, and 6 bases stayed unmatched.

This sequence joins TRBV10-1 and TRBJ2-7; TRBD1 matches at 11 bases. Trimming took 1 base from V and 4 from J; bases not matched to a gene: 3. CDR3 size: 15 residues. Germline V gene lookup returns CDR1 WNHNN and CDR2 SYGVQD (reference sequence). CDR3 in amino acids: CASSEWTGGAYEQYF. The CDR3 DNA is TGCGCCAGCAGTGAGTGGACAGGGGGCGCGTACGAGCAGTACTTC.

The chain links TRBV11-2 to TRBJ1-3; D call uncertain. The CDR3 has 14 residues. Germline assignment: CDR1 SGHAT and CDR2 FQNNGV. The ends were cut back, 2 bases at V and 1 base at J, with 6 bases in the middle. The CDR3 is CASSLYGSGNTIYF. CDR3 bases: TGTGCCAGCAGCTTATATGGTTCTGGAAACACCATATATTTT.

V gene TRBV2 combines with J gene TRBJ2-7, with TRBD1 as a possible D gene (5 bases). The V end was cut by 4 bases, the J end by 0 bases, with 10 bases between. Germline V gives CDR1 SNHLY, CDR2 FYNNEI. The length of the CDR3 is 14 residues. The CDR3 nucleotides are TGTGCCAGCAGTGGCAGGACAAACTCCTACGAGCAGTACTTC. Encoded protein: CASSGRTNSYEQYF.